Shown below are 17 T cell receptor beta chains from a single sample sequenced in a study of OX40 agonist ivuxolimab in advanced cancers. TCRdb keeps only in-frame clones here, not all; method: immunoSEQ multiplex PCR. This sample carries roughly 58,000 clones, around 85% of them seen once, and the ten largest clones take under 0.85%. The source was CD4+ or CD8+ T cells sorted from blood, collected in a trial of the OX40 agonist ivuxolimab. The source of these receptors is an adult with an advanced solid tumor such as melanoma, head and neck, liver or kidney cancer.

This clone was picked up a small number of times. The rearrangement uses TRBV14 and TRBJ1-1; tentatively, D is TRBD1 (5 bases). Trimming left V 7 bases short and J 4 bases short, with 13 bases between. CDR3 length: 13 amino acids. Germline lookup yields CDR1 SGHDN and CDR2 FVKESK. In DNA, the CDR3 is TGTGCCAGCACCGGGACTACTTTCACTGAAGCTTTCTTT. Amino acids: CASTGTTFTEAFF.

This clone has only one observation. V usage is TRBV10-3 and J usage is TRBJ2-1, with a tentative D call TRBD2 (6 bases). Germline V lookup: CDR1 ENHRY, CDR2 SYGVKD. This CDR3 has 16 amino acids. Trimming left V 6 bases short and J 1 base short, with 16 bases between. The CDR3 sequence: CAISPQTGGSYNEQFF. The CDR3 DNA reads TGTGCCATCAGCCCTCAAACCGGGGGTTCCTACAATGAGCAGTTCTTC.

The chain links TRBV5-1 to TRBJ2-3; 7 bases match TRBD2. CDR1 SGHRS and CDR2 YFSETQ come from the germline V gene. V lost 4 bases, J lost 6 bases, and 5 bases stayed unmatched. The length of the CDR3 is 13 residues. CDR3 DNA: TGCGCCAGCAGCCAAGGGACTACGGATACGCAGTATTTT. Translated, it gives CASSQGTTDTQYF.

The chain links TRBV7-6 to TRBJ2-7; 12 bases are shared with TRBD1. The trim removed 5 bases at V and 4 bases at J, leaving 12 bases unmatched. Per the germline V gene, CDR1 is SGHVS and CDR2 is FNYEAQ. The CDR3 runs to 17 residues. The CDR3 is CASSPTAGTGGRYEQYF. CDR3 DNA: TGTGCCAGCAGCCCCACGGCCGGGACAGGGGGCCGGTACGAGCAGTACTTC.

This clone was counted a few times. The rearrangement links TRBV9 to TRBJ2-2; 7 bases agree with TRBD2. Germline V CDR1 and CDR2: SGDLS, YYNGEE. The J segment lost 8 bases and the V segment lost 5 bases, leaving 15 bases of the junction unmatched. The CDR3 length is 16 residues. The CDR3 region has the DNA TGTGCCAGCAGTAGTGGTCTAGCGGCCCCACTAGGGGAGCTGTTTTTT. Amino acid sequence: CASSSGLAAPLGELFF.

This clone came up a few times. This sequence joins TRBV11-1 and TRBJ1-2, with TRBD1 as a possible D gene (5 bases). V dropped 5 bases and J dropped 6 bases, with 22 bases sitting between them. The CDR3 extends over 16 amino acids. Germline V gene sequence: CDR1 SGHAT, CDR2 FQDESV (reference sequence). The CDR3 DNA follows: TGTGCCAGCAGCCCGAACCCTGGGGGTAGGGAAAATGGCTACACCTTC. Translated: CASSPNPGGRENGYTF.

This clone was seen just once. The chain carries TRBV5-1 and TRBJ2-2, with D possibly TRBD1 on 6 matching bases. Germline V gene data show CDR1 as SGHRS and CDR2 as YFSETQ. The CDR3 consists of 13 residues. Trimming removed 7 bases at V and 5 bases at J, with 12 bases between. The CDR3 DNA is TGCGCCAGCGGACACAGGGATACCGGGGAGCTGTTTTTT. It specifies CASGHRDTGELFF.

The chain employs TRBV6-5 and TRBJ2-1; weak D call: TRBD2 (5 bases). V lost 2 bases and J 0 bases, leaving 11 bases between the germline ends. CDR3 length: 16 amino acids. Per the germline V gene, CDR1 is MNHEY and CDR2 is SVGAGI. For the CDR3, the DNA is TGTGCCAGCAGTTACAGCAGCGGTATCTCCTACAATGAGCAGTTCTTC. This codes for CASSYSSGISYNEQFF.

CDR3 nucleotide sequence: TGTGCCAGCAGTGAAGGGCCAGCCCAAGAGACCCAGTACTTC. Protein sequence: CASSEGPAQETQYF. The rearrangement links TRBV6-1 to TRBJ2-5; D not resolved. The CDR3 totals 14 residues. V gave up 1 base and J gave up 1 base, with 7 bases separating them. Germline lookup yields CDR1 MNHNS and CDR2 SASEGT.

CDR3 nucleotide sequence: TGCGCCAGCAGCCGACCGGGACAGGGTGCCGGTGAGCAGTTCTTC. As protein: CASSRPGQGAGEQFF. The chain couples TRBV4-1 to TRBJ2-1; 9 bases agree with TRBD1. This CDR3 spans 15 amino acids. The germline gives CDR1 MGHRA, CDR2 YSYEKL. Trimming took 4 bases from V and 9 from J; bases not matched to a gene: 10.

The chain couples TRBV5-1 to TRBJ1-1; no definite D call. The CDR3 loop spans 13 amino acids. Trimming removed 3 bases from V and 4 bases from J, with 10 bases in between. Germline-derived CDR1 and CDR2 are SGHRS and YFSETQ. The DNA for the CDR3 is TGCGCCAGCAGCTCCCAAGGAGGCACTGAAGCTTTCTTT. This codes for CASSSQGGTEAFF.

V usage is TRBV5-4 and J usage is TRBJ2-5; no definite D call. This CDR3 is 11 amino acids long. Between the trimmed V and J ends, which lost 3 bases and 12 bases, there was a span of 12 bases. The germline V gene encodes CDR1 SGHNT and CDR2 YYREEE (reference sequence). CDR3 bases: TGTGCCAGCAGCTCCGGACCCATAGAGTACTTC. Protein: CASSSGPIEYF. Using reference TRBV5-4 and TRBJ2-5 for the parts outside the CDR3, the full variable domain is ETGVTQSPTHLIKTRGQQVTLRCSSQSGHNTVSWYQQALGQGPQFIFQYYREEENGRGNFPPRFSGLQFPNYSSELNVNALELDDSALYLCASSSGPIEYFGPGTRLLVL.

The chain combines TRBV19 with TRBJ2-1, with a tentative D call TRBD2 (6 bases). In germline, CDR1 is LNHDA, CDR2 SQIVND (reference sequence). The V gene lost 7 bases and the J gene lost 3 bases, with 13 bases spanning the gap. The CDR3 is made up of 14 amino acids. The CDR3 loop is CASTLGGNYNEQFF. The CDR3 DNA reads as TGTGCCAGTACCCTTGGCGGGAACTACAATGAGCAGTTCTTC.

The rearrangement joins TRBV19 to TRBJ2-5; either TRBD1 or TRBD2 may fit D (5 bases each). The CDR3 runs to 13 residues. Germline V CDR1 and CDR2: LNHDA, SQIVND (reference sequence). The V end was cut by 3 bases, the J end by 4 bases, with 9 bases between. The CDR3 nucleotides read TGTGCCAGTAGTATGGGACCCCCAGAGACCCAGTACTTC. It codes for CASSMGPPETQYF.

The chain links TRBV7-9 to TRBJ2-7; TRBD1 or TRBD2 may be the D gene (6 bases each). CDR1 and CDR2 from the germline V gene are SEHNR and FQNEAQ (reference sequence). CDR3 length: 13 residues. V lost 5 bases to trimming and J lost 0 bases, with 8 bases between them. The CDR3 nucleotides are TGTGCCAGCAGCAGGGGGGACTCCTACGAGCAGTACTTC. This translates into CASSRGDSYEQYF.

This rearrangement joins TRBV11-2 to TRBJ1-4; unclear D gene. Deletions cut 0 bases from V and 8 bases from J, with 10 bases between. The germline V gene encodes CDR1 SGHAT and CDR2 FQNNGV. The CDR3 sequence is 14 residues long. In DNA, the CDR3 is TGTGCCAGCAGCTTAGATAGAACGGCGGAAAAACTGTTTTTT. Translation gives CASSLDRTAEKLFF.

The chain combines TRBV5-6 with TRBJ1-1; TRBD1 might be the D (5 bases). Germline V CDR1 and CDR2: SGHDT, YYEEEE. The CDR3 is made up of 14 amino acids. Between the trimmed V and J ends, which lost 5 bases and 5 bases, there was a span of 16 bases. CDR3 loop: CASSPLGEGTEAFF. The CDR3 DNA is TGTGCCAGCAGTCCGCTAGGGGAGGGGACTGAAGCTTTCTTT. Looking up the rest from reference TRBV5-6 and TRBJ1-1 gives the full variable domain: DAGVTQSPTHLIKTRGQQVTLRCSPKSGHDTVSWYQQALGQGPQFIFQYYEEEERQRGNFPDRFSGHQFPNYSSELNVNALLLGDSALYLCASSPLGEGTEAFFGQGTRLTVV.